Each of the 14 T cell receptor beta chains below was sequenced from the same sample in a study of T cell responses to AZD1222 COVID-19 vaccine. Data came from immunoSEQ multiplex PCR; TCRdb stores just in-frame clones and leaves some out. The sample lists 100,000 to 150,000 clones; just over 85% were seen once. Sample: peripheral blood, taken on day 0 of AZD1222 vaccination. All receptors come from an adult in good health.

The chain has TRBV5-6 and TRBJ2-7; D remains ambiguous. The germline V gene has CDR1 SGHDT and CDR2 YYEEEE. This CDR3 is built from 15 residues. V dropped 4 bases and J dropped 2 bases, with 16 bases sitting between them. The CDR3 reads CASSRLPVKAYEQYF. The CDR3 bases are TGTGCCAGCAGCCGTCTACCCGTCAAAGCCTACGAGCAGTACTTC.

This chain uses TRBV29-1 with TRBJ2-5; unclear D gene. CDR3 length: 12 amino acids. CDR1 is SQVTM and CDR2 is ANQGSEA in the germline V gene. V lost 6 bases, J lost 0 bases, and 8 bases lay in between. Here the CDR3 reads CSVQGYQETQYF. The CDR3 DNA sequence: TGCAGCGTCCAAGGTTACCAAGAGACCCAGTACTTC.

V is TRBV4-1 and J is TRBJ2-3; 10 bases fit TRBD2. The CDR3 is made up of 16 amino acids. Losses at the gene ends were 4 bases for V and 2 bases for J; bases not matched to a gene: 6. Germline V CDR1 and CDR2: MGHRA, YSYEKL. The CDR3 loop reads CASSPRTSGYTDTQYF. The CDR3 DNA reads TGCGCCAGCAGCCCGCGGACTAGCGGTTACACAGATACGCAGTATTTT.

The chain employs TRBV18 and TRBJ1-5; a possible D gene is TRBD1 (5 bases). The CDR3 covers 17 residues. V lost 2 bases, J lost 7 bases, and 21 bases lay in between. Germline CDR1 reads KGHSH; CDR2 reads LQKENI. Here the CDR3 DNA reads TGTGCCAGCTCACCAGGGGCAGTTGGGTTCCCTGGGCAGCCCCAGCATTTT. Translated, it gives CASSPGAVGFPGQPQHF.

In its sample, this clone was seen once. The V call is TRBV10-3, the J call TRBJ1-2, with TRBD1 identical over 7 bases. This CDR3 spans 13 amino acids. CDR1 is ENHRY, CDR2 SYGVKD, per germline. Losses at the gene ends were 9 bases for V and 0 bases for J; bases not matched to a gene: 4. The CDR3 is CAITGEANYGYTF. The CDR3 nucleotides are TGTGCCATTACAGGGGAGGCTAACTATGGCTACACCTTC.

The genes are TRBV5-1 and TRBJ2-5, with 8 bases fitting TRBD1. CDR1 and CDR2 from the germline V gene are SGHRS and YFSETQ. V lost 3 bases and J lost 3; bases outside the gene matches: 1. CDR3 length equals 13 residues. The CDR3 region is CASSSQGEETQYF. The CDR3 nucleotides read TGCGCCAGCAGCTCACAGGGGGAAGAGACCCAGTACTTC. Together with reference TRBV5-1 and TRBJ2-5, the CDR3 gives the full variable domain: KAGVTQTPRYLIKTRGQQVTLSCSPISGHRSVSWYQQTPGQGLQFLFEYFSETQRNKGNFPGRFSGRQFSNSRSEMNVSTLELGDSALYLCASSSQGEETQYFGPGTRLLVL.

This clone was observed a few times. This CDR3 reads CASGRYEQFF. The CDR3 region has the DNA TGTGCCAGCGGCCGCTATGAGCAGTTCTTC. V gene TRBV5-6 combines with J gene TRBJ2-1, with D hard to call. CDR1 and CDR2 from the germline V gene are SGHDT and YYEEEE. The CDR3 is made up of 10 amino acids. V was cut by 7 bases and J by 8 bases, with 7 bases left in between.

V is TRBV5-6 and J is TRBJ1-2, with 9 bases that match TRBD1. V lost 3 bases to trimming and J lost 2 bases; unmatched junction nucleotides: 2. CDR3 length: 14 residues. Germline V gives CDR1 SGHDT, CDR2 YYEEEE. CDR3 sequence reads: CASSYGQGNYGYTF. The CDR3 DNA sequence: TGTGCCAGCAGCTACGGACAGGGGAACTATGGCTACACCTTC.

V and J are TRBV7-9 and TRBJ1-5; no clear D gene. The CDR3 runs to 16 residues. V lost 1 base to trimming and J lost 3 bases, with 13 bases between them. Germline V gives CDR1 SEHNR, CDR2 FQNEAQ (reference sequence). Here the CDR3 reads CASSLDKASTNQPQHF. Written as DNA, the CDR3 is TGTGCCAGCAGCTTAGACAAGGCCAGCACCAATCAGCCCCAGCATTTT.

This clone has only a few counts. The rearrangement links TRBV28 to TRBJ2-7; 9 bases align to TRBD2. The J segment lost 0 bases and the V segment lost 5 bases, leaving 8 bases of the junction unmatched. This CDR3 region has 16 residues. Germline CDR1 reads MDHEN; CDR2 reads SYDVKM. The CDR3 spells CASSRASGDYSYEQYF. Written as DNA, the CDR3 is TGTGCCAGCAGTAGGGCTAGCGGGGACTACTCCTACGAGCAGTACTTC.

V and J are TRBV10-3 and TRBJ2-7; D uncertain. The CDR3 sequence is 12 residues long. V lost 0 bases and J 5 bases, leaving 5 bases between the germline ends. Germline V gives CDR1 ENHRY, CDR2 SYGVKD. This CDR3 reads CAISESPNEQYF. For the CDR3, the DNA is TGTGCCATCAGTGAGTCGCCAAACGAGCAGTACTTC.

The V and J genes are TRBV9 and TRBJ1-1; no definite D call. Deletions cut 6 bases from V and 3 bases from J, with 18 bases between. The germline gives CDR1 SGDLS, CDR2 YYNGEE. The CDR3 is 15 residues long. CDR3 sequence (DNA): TGTGCCAGCACCCCATTTCAGACCACGGACACTGAAGCTTTCTTT. This sequence encodes CASTPFQTTDTEAFF. The whole variable domain, filled in from reference TRBV9 and TRBJ1-1, reads DSGVTQTPKHLITATGQRVTLRCSPRSGDLSVYWYQQSLDQGLQFLIQYYNGEERAKGNILERFSAQQFPDLHSELNLSSLELGDSALYFCASTPFQTTDTEAFFGQGTRLTVV.

This chain connects TRBV5-1 to TRBJ2-2; D possibly corresponds to TRBD2 (6 bases). The germline V gene encodes CDR1 SGHRS and CDR2 YFSETQ. This CDR3 is built from 15 residues. Trimming took 4 bases from V and 3 from J, leaving 13 bases between them. In nucleotides, the CDR3 is TGCGCCAGCAGCCGGGCGGGGCGGGACACCGGGGAGCTGTTTTTT. Its protein is CASSRAGRDTGELFF.

CDR3 nucleotide sequence: TGTGCCAGTAACCTCCAGCCGGGACAGGGAAGGTACAATGAGCAGTTCTTC. Amino acids: CASNLQPGQGRYNEQFF. The chain links TRBV19 to TRBJ2-1; TRBD1 matches 9 bases. The CDR3 consists of 17 residues. The J segment lost 4 bases and the V segment lost 7 bases, leaving 14 bases of the junction unmatched. In germline, CDR1 is LNHDA, CDR2 SQIVND (reference sequence). The variable domain in full, completed from reference TRBV19 and TRBJ2-1, reads DGGITQSPKYLFRKEGQNVTLSCEQNLNHDAMYWYRQDPGQGLRLIYYSQIVNDFQKGDIAEGYSVSREKKESFPLTVTSAQKNPTAFYLCASNLQPGQGRYNEQFFGPGTRLTVL.